The rows below give T cell receptor beta chains drawn from one sample of a study of STAT5B mutations in CD4+ large granular lymphocyte leukemia. TCRdb keeps only in-frame clones here, not all; method: immunoSEQ multiplex PCR. The table has 30,000 or so clones, less than 90% seen once. Sequences were obtained from CD4+ T cells from blood buffy coats. All receptors come from a human donor in good health. Both conserved end residues are part of each CDR3. Fields, in order: J gene, D gene, V gene, clone size, CDR3 length, CDR3 protein, CDR3 DNA. D genes are given only for firm matches. A row's size may be missing; if present it is once, few, many or a size class.

j_call: TRBJ1-2
d_call: -
v_call: TRBV28
clone_size: once
cdr3_length: 12
cdr3_aa: CASSLILGGYTF
cdr3_nt: TGTGCCAGCAGTTTAATCCTGGGTGGCTACACCTTC

j_call: TRBJ1-2
d_call: -
v_call: TRBV7-8
clone_size: -
cdr3_length: 16
cdr3_aa: CASSSLQGILNYGYTF
cdr3_nt: TGTGCCAGCAGCTCCCTGCAGGGGATATTAAACTATGGCTACACCTTC

j_call: TRBJ1-3
d_call: -
v_call: TRBV7-6
clone_size: -
cdr3_length: 15
cdr3_aa: CASSLQSSSGNTIYF
cdr3_nt: TGTGCCAGCAGCCTACAGTCAAGCTCTGGAAACACCATATATTTT

j_call: TRBJ2-7
d_call: TRBD2
v_call: TRBV6-6
clone_size: -
cdr3_length: 14
cdr3_aa: CASSKSGTNYEQYF
cdr3_nt: TGTGCCAGCAGTAAGTCCGGGACTAACTACGAGCAGTACTTC

j_call: TRBJ1-2
d_call: -
v_call: TRBV29-1
clone_size: -
cdr3_length: 13
cdr3_aa: CSVQGNGIYGYTF
cdr3_nt: TGCAGCGTTCAGGGGAACGGAATCTATGGCTACACCTTC

j_call: TRBJ1-6
d_call: -
v_call: TRBV9
clone_size: -
cdr3_length: 15
cdr3_aa: CASSVAPSYNSPLHF
cdr3_nt: TGTGCCAGCAGCGTGGCCCCGAGTTATAATTCACCCCTCCACTTT

j_call: TRBJ1-1
d_call: -
v_call: TRBV7-9
clone_size: -
cdr3_length: 16
cdr3_aa: CASSLGGVSMNTEAFF
cdr3_nt: TGTGCCAGCAGCTTAGGTGGGGTGAGTATGAACACTGAAGCTTTCTTT

j_call: TRBJ2-7
d_call: TRBD2
v_call: TRBV7-9
clone_size: -
cdr3_length: 15
cdr3_aa: CASRPGLAGAYEQYF
cdr3_nt: TGTGCCAGCAGACCCGGACTAGCGGGGGCCTACGAGCAGTACTTC

j_call: TRBJ2-1
d_call: TRBD2
v_call: TRBV18
clone_size: -
cdr3_length: 14
cdr3_aa: CASSPSGGYNEQFF
cdr3_nt: TGTGCCAGCTCACCATCCGGGGGGTACAATGAGCAGTTCTTC

j_call: TRBJ2-3
d_call: -
v_call: TRBV2
clone_size: -
cdr3_length: 13
cdr3_aa: CASMGGVADTQYF
cdr3_nt: TGTGCCAGCATGGGGGGAGTGGCAGATACGCAGTATTTT

j_call: TRBJ2-2
d_call: -
v_call: TRBV27
clone_size: -
cdr3_length: 14
cdr3_aa: CASRTLGSTGELFF
cdr3_nt: TGTGCCAGCAGAACTCTCGGGTCCACCGGGGAGCTGTTTTTT

j_call: TRBJ2-7
d_call: -
v_call: TRBV5-1
clone_size: once
cdr3_length: 14
cdr3_aa: CASSVAGSTYEQYF
cdr3_nt: TGCGCCAGCAGCGTCGCCGGGTCTACCTACGAGCAGTACTTC

j_call: TRBJ2-1
d_call: -
v_call: TRBV10-3
clone_size: -
cdr3_length: 14
cdr3_aa: CAISRDAAYNEQFF
cdr3_nt: TGTGCCATCAGCCGGGACGCAGCCTACAATGAGCAGTTCTTC

j_call: TRBJ2-7
d_call: TRBD1
v_call: TRBV19
clone_size: -
cdr3_length: 16
cdr3_aa: CASSLMGDRGRGEQYF
cdr3_nt: TGTGCCAGTAGTCTGATGGGGGACAGGGGGCGAGGCGAGCAGTACTTC

j_call: TRBJ2-3
d_call: -
v_call: TRBV15
clone_size: -
cdr3_length: 14
cdr3_aa: CATSRVGPTDTQYF
cdr3_nt: TGTGCCACCAGCAGAGTGGGCCCCACAGATACGCAGTATTTT

j_call: TRBJ2-2
d_call: -
v_call: TRBV10-3
clone_size: -
cdr3_length: 14
cdr3_aa: CAISPDPIYKELFF
cdr3_nt: TGTGCCATCAGCCCGGATCCGATATATAAGGAGCTGTTTTTT

j_call: TRBJ1-1
d_call: -
v_call: TRBV29-1
clone_size: -
cdr3_length: 13
cdr3_aa: CSVEGQMNTEAFF
cdr3_nt: TGCAGCGTTGAAGGACAGATGAACACTGAAGCTTTCTTT

j_call: TRBJ1-5
d_call: -
v_call: TRBV19
clone_size: -
cdr3_length: 12
cdr3_aa: CASRDSNQPQHF
cdr3_nt: TGTGCCAGTAGGGACAGCAATCAGCCCCAGCATTTT

j_call: TRBJ1-6
d_call: -
v_call: TRBV30
clone_size: -
cdr3_length: 16
cdr3_aa: CAWTRQRDPYNSPLHF
cdr3_nt: TGTGCCTGGACCCGACAGAGGGATCCCTATAATTCACCCCTCCACTTT

j_call: TRBJ1-4
d_call: TRBD1
v_call: TRBV5-1
clone_size: -
cdr3_length: 14
cdr3_aa: CASSLDRRNEKLFF
cdr3_nt: TGCGCCAGCAGCCTGGACAGGAGAAATGAAAAACTGTTTTTT

j_call: TRBJ1-1
d_call: -
v_call: TRBV4-1
clone_size: -
cdr3_length: 14
cdr3_aa: CASSPGGLSTEAFF
cdr3_nt: TGCGCCAGCAGCCCCGGCGGTTTATCCACTGAAGCTTTCTTT

j_call: TRBJ2-3
d_call: -
v_call: TRBV7-2
clone_size: few
cdr3_length: 18
cdr3_aa: CASSLRVGEVKNTDTQYF
cdr3_nt: TGTGCCAGCAGCTTAAGAGTGGGGGAGGTAAAAAACACAGATACGCAGTATTTT

j_call: TRBJ1-3
d_call: -
v_call: TRBV5-1
clone_size: -
cdr3_length: 13
cdr3_aa: CASSQTLGNTIYF
cdr3_nt: TGCGCCAGCAGCCAGACTCTTGGAAACACCATATATTTT

j_call: TRBJ2-1
d_call: TRBD1
v_call: TRBV11-3
clone_size: -
cdr3_length: 16
cdr3_aa: CASSLVRDRLSDEQFF
cdr3_nt: TGTGCCAGCAGCTTAGTCCGGGACAGGTTATCGGATGAGCAGTTCTTC

j_call: TRBJ1-2
d_call: -
v_call: TRBV19
clone_size: -
cdr3_length: 14
cdr3_aa: CASSIETGNYGYTF
cdr3_nt: TGTGCCAGTAGTATAGAAACAGGAAACTATGGCTACACCTTC

j_call: TRBJ2-1
d_call: TRBD2
v_call: TRBV6-6
clone_size: -
cdr3_length: 14
cdr3_aa: CAATLAGINNEQFF
cdr3_nt: TGTGCCGCTACTTTAGCGGGTATAAACAATGAGCAGTTCTTC

j_call: TRBJ2-3
d_call: -
v_call: TRBV11-3
clone_size: -
cdr3_length: 14
cdr3_aa: CASSLVLITDTQYF
cdr3_nt: TGTGCCAGCAGCTTAGTTCTCATCACAGATACGCAGTATTTT

j_call: TRBJ2-3
d_call: TRBD2
v_call: TRBV2
clone_size: -
cdr3_length: 21
cdr3_aa: CASSERKPGLADQASTDTQYF
cdr3_nt: TGTGCCAGCAGTGAAAGAAAGCCGGGACTAGCGGACCAGGCTAGCACAGATACGCAGTATTTT

j_call: TRBJ2-5
d_call: -
v_call: TRBV6-1
clone_size: -
cdr3_length: 13
cdr3_aa: CASSALPQETQYF
cdr3_nt: TGTGCCAGCAGTGCCCTCCCCCAAGAGACCCAGTACTTC

j_call: TRBJ2-3
d_call: -
v_call: TRBV5-4
clone_size: -
cdr3_length: 16
cdr3_aa: CASSFGGQGGTDTQYF
cdr3_nt: TGTGCCAGCAGTTTCGGGGGGCAGGGCGGCACAGATACGCAGTATTTT

j_call: TRBJ2-1
d_call: -
v_call: TRBV5-1
clone_size: -
cdr3_length: 15
cdr3_aa: CASSFFGDFYNEQFF
cdr3_nt: TGCGCCAGCAGCTTCTTTGGCGACTTCTACAATGAGCAGTTCTTC

j_call: TRBJ2-3
d_call: TRBD2
v_call: TRBV11-2
clone_size: -
cdr3_length: 15
cdr3_aa: CASSLAGRVTDTQYF
cdr3_nt: TGTGCCAGCAGCTTAGCCGGGAGGGTTACAGATACGCAGTATTTT

j_call: TRBJ2-7
d_call: -
v_call: TRBV4-2
clone_size: -
cdr3_length: 17
cdr3_aa: CASSQEPSRGQYYEQYF
cdr3_nt: TGTGCCAGCAGCCAAGAACCCTCCCGGGGACAATACTACGAGCAGTACTTC

j_call: TRBJ2-1
d_call: TRBD1
v_call: TRBV19
clone_size: few
cdr3_length: 15
cdr3_aa: CASSIGDRIYNEQFF
cdr3_nt: TGTGCCAGTAGTATAGGGGACAGGATCTACAATGAGCAGTTCTTC

j_call: TRBJ2-1
d_call: TRBD2
v_call: TRBV10-1
clone_size: -
cdr3_length: 13
cdr3_aa: CASSESIGRASFF
cdr3_nt: TGCGCCAGCAGTGAGTCAATCGGGAGGGCGTCGTTCTTC

j_call: TRBJ1-2
d_call: TRBD1
v_call: TRBV5-8
clone_size: -
cdr3_length: 14
cdr3_aa: CASSRGQGADGYTF
cdr3_nt: TGTGCCAGCAGCCGAGGACAGGGGGCCGATGGCTACACCTTC

j_call: TRBJ1-2
d_call: TRBD1
v_call: TRBV28
clone_size: -
cdr3_length: 17
cdr3_aa: CASSISGQGVRAYGYTF
cdr3_nt: TGTGCCAGCAGCATAAGCGGACAGGGGGTCCGCGCTTATGGCTACACCTTC

j_call: TRBJ1-5
d_call: -
v_call: TRBV19
clone_size: -
cdr3_length: 15
cdr3_aa: CASSRDRPDNQPQHF
cdr3_nt: TGTGCCAGTAGCAGAGACAGGCCCGATAATCAGCCCCAGCATTTT

j_call: TRBJ1-1
d_call: -
v_call: TRBV7-2
clone_size: -
cdr3_length: 15
cdr3_aa: CASSQPVRGPPEAFF
cdr3_nt: TGTGCCAGCAGCCAACCAGTCCGGGGGCCCCCTGAAGCTTTCTTT

j_call: TRBJ2-7
d_call: TRBD2
v_call: TRBV11-3
clone_size: once
cdr3_length: 18
cdr3_aa: CASSLERAGGPQTYEQYF
cdr3_nt: TGTGCCAGCAGCTTAGAACGAGCGGGAGGGCCTCAGACCTACGAGCAGTACTTC

j_call: TRBJ2-5
d_call: -
v_call: TRBV14
clone_size: -
cdr3_length: 11
cdr3_aa: CASSQMETQYF
cdr3_nt: TGTGCCAGCAGCCAGATGGAGACCCAGTACTTC

j_call: TRBJ1-2
d_call: -
v_call: TRBV6-1
clone_size: once
cdr3_length: 12
cdr3_aa: CASIGQFYGYTF
cdr3_nt: TGTGCCAGCATAGGACAGTTCTATGGCTACACCTTC

j_call: TRBJ1-3
d_call: -
v_call: TRBV18
clone_size: -
cdr3_length: 15
cdr3_aa: CASSPSLGLGNTIYF
cdr3_nt: TGTGCCAGCTCACCAAGTCTGGGTCTCGGAAACACCATATATTTT

j_call: TRBJ2-5
d_call: TRBD1
v_call: TRBV23-1
clone_size: -
cdr3_length: 16
cdr3_aa: CASSRLNRGLRETQYF
cdr3_nt: TGCGCCAGCAGTCGATTAAACAGGGGGCTTAGGGAGACCCAGTACTTC

j_call: TRBJ2-1
d_call: TRBD2
v_call: TRBV28
clone_size: -
cdr3_length: 15
cdr3_aa: CASSLNSSPAGGPFF
cdr3_nt: TGTGCCAGCAGTTTGAATTCCTCGCCAGCGGGAGGTCCGTTCTTC

j_call: TRBJ2-7
d_call: TRBD1
v_call: TRBV6-1
clone_size: -
cdr3_length: 14
cdr3_aa: CASGPGQGAYEQYF
cdr3_nt: TGTGCCAGCGGGCCGGGACAGGGGGCGTACGAGCAGTACTTC

j_call: TRBJ1-3
d_call: -
v_call: TRBV29-1
clone_size: -
cdr3_length: 14
cdr3_aa: CSVRSTTSGNTIYF
cdr3_nt: TGCAGCGTCCGGAGTACGACCTCTGGAAACACCATATATTTT

j_call: TRBJ1-3
d_call: -
v_call: TRBV19
clone_size: -
cdr3_length: 15
cdr3_aa: CASSGAPGSGNTIYF
cdr3_nt: TGTGCCAGTAGCGGAGCCCCCGGTTCTGGAAACACCATATATTTT

j_call: TRBJ2-4
d_call: -
v_call: TRBV28
clone_size: -
cdr3_length: 16
cdr3_aa: CASSLTSDLAKNIQYF
cdr3_nt: TGTGCCAGCAGTTTGACCTCAGACCTAGCCAAAAACATTCAGTACTTC

j_call: TRBJ1-2
d_call: -
v_call: TRBV11-3
clone_size: -
cdr3_length: 16
cdr3_aa: CASSLGWERPNYGYTF
cdr3_nt: TGTGCCAGCAGCCTAGGGTGGGAGCGCCCTAACTATGGCTACACCTTC

j_call: TRBJ1-1
d_call: -
v_call: TRBV18
clone_size: -
cdr3_length: 12
cdr3_aa: CASSLPGAEAFF
cdr3_nt: TGTGCCAGCTCACTACCTGGCGCTGAAGCTTTCTTT

j_call: TRBJ2-3
d_call: -
v_call: TRBV10-3
clone_size: once
cdr3_length: 11
cdr3_aa: CAIGGTDTQYF
cdr3_nt: TGTGCCATAGGGGGCACAGATACGCAGTATTTT

j_call: TRBJ2-3
d_call: -
v_call: TRBV11-3
clone_size: -
cdr3_length: 14
cdr3_aa: CASSLAGTTDTQYF
cdr3_nt: TGTGCCAGCAGCTTAGCGGGAACCACAGATACGCAGTATTTT

j_call: TRBJ2-7
d_call: -
v_call: TRBV2
clone_size: once
cdr3_length: 12
cdr3_aa: CASKAAAYEQYF
cdr3_nt: TGTGCCAGCAAGGCAGCGGCCTACGAGCAGTACTTC

j_call: TRBJ2-7
d_call: TRBD2
v_call: TRBV10-3
clone_size: -
cdr3_length: 14
cdr3_aa: CAISESSGMYEQYF
cdr3_nt: TGTGCCATCAGTGAGTCGAGCGGGATGTACGAGCAGTACTTC

j_call: TRBJ1-5
d_call: -
v_call: TRBV19
clone_size: -
cdr3_length: 17
cdr3_aa: CASSASRGASGNQPQHF
cdr3_nt: TGTGCCAGTAGTGCGTCTCGGGGGGCGAGTGGCAATCAGCCCCAGCATTTT

j_call: TRBJ1-2
d_call: TRBD1
v_call: TRBV14
clone_size: -
cdr3_length: 14
cdr3_aa: CASSQSGGNYGYTF
cdr3_nt: TGTGCCAGCAGCCAATCAGGGGGAAACTATGGCTACACCTTC

j_call: TRBJ1-5
d_call: -
v_call: TRBV12-2
clone_size: -
cdr3_length: 19
cdr3_aa: CASRSAGTGGAENGQPQHF
cdr3_nt: TGTGCAAGTCGCTCAGCCGGGACAGGGGGCGCCGAGAATGGACAGCCCCAGCATTTT

j_call: TRBJ1-1
d_call: -
v_call: TRBV5-1
clone_size: -
cdr3_length: 15
cdr3_aa: CASSLQGGVDTEAFF
cdr3_nt: TGCGCCAGCAGCTTGCAGGGAGGGGTTGATACTGAAGCTTTCTTT

j_call: TRBJ2-3
d_call: -
v_call: TRBV7-2
clone_size: -
cdr3_length: 15
cdr3_aa: CASSGPGAYTDTQYF
cdr3_nt: TGTGCCAGCAGCGGACCCGGGGCATACACAGATACGCAGTATTTT